This T cell receptor (beta chain) was sequenced for a study of control samples from healthy donors and cancer patients. The V gene lost 0 bases and the J gene lost 9 bases, with 15 bases spanning the gap. The CDR3 is made up of 16 amino acids. Germline V gene sequence: CDR1 MNHEY, CDR2 SVGAGI. The method was immunoSEQ multiplex PCR; TCRdb's version includes in-frame clones alone and lacks a portion of them. The data contain about 69,000 clones, about nine tenths of them singletons. This chain links TRBV6-5 with TRBJ1-6; D not certain. The receptor comes from a man aged 60 to 75 with lung cancer. Specimen: PBMCs. In nucleotides, the CDR3 is TGTGCCAGCAGTTACTCGGAGTTCCGGGCAGGTTCACCCCTCCACTTT. Its translation is CASSYSEFRAGSPLHF.